A single sample is the source of the 25 T cell receptor beta chains below, sequenced in a study of cytomegalovirus exposure and HLA in healthy donors listed by TCRdb under 2017. The library was built by means of the immunoSEQ multiplex PCR assay. For the multiplex PCR, a mixture combining 60 forward primers for TCR Vbeta segments and 13 reverse primers for TCR Jbeta segments was used. This immuneACCESS table, as held by TCRdb, lists in-frame sequences with V and J called but not all clones. Of the missing ones, under half trace to an unresolved V gene in checked studies; the others have no known cause. Here the sample has some 150,000 clones; 60% to 85% occur a single time. Jointly, the top ten make up 6.5% to 8% of the sample. Sequenced input: PBMCs. These receptors were taken from a woman aged 40 to 49 in good health and CMV-seropositive.

This clone was seen just once. The V and J genes are TRBV5-5 and TRBJ1-2; D is unresolved. The CDR3 loop spans 11 amino acids. The V gene lost 3 bases and the J gene lost 7 bases, with 7 bases spanning the gap. Germline V gene data show CDR1 as SGHKS and CDR2 as YYEKEE (reference sequence). The chain's CDR3 is CASSSLVGYTF. The CDR3 DNA reads TGTGCCAGCAGCTCTCTTGTTGGCTACACCTTC.

J is TRBJ2-1 and V is TRBV7-6, with D perhaps TRBD1 (6 bases). V was clipped by 0 bases and J by 6 bases, with 15 bases between them. CDR3 length: 16 amino acids. The germline gives CDR1 SGHVS, CDR2 FNYEAQ. DNA of the CDR3: TGTGCCAGCAGCTTAGCGACGGGGACACGAGGCAATGAGCAGTTCTTC. It codes for CASSLATGTRGNEQFF.

V is TRBV10-1 and J is TRBJ2-7; D is uncertain. The germline V gene has CDR1 WNHNN and CDR2 SYGVQD (reference sequence). The CDR3 spans 13 residues. V was pared by 2 bases and J by 0 bases, with 5 bases between. This chain's CDR3 is CASSEPNSYEQYF. The CDR3 DNA follows: TGCGCCAGCAGTGAGCCTAACTCCTACGAGCAGTACTTC.

The chain employs TRBV11-2 and TRBJ2-2; 9 positions agree with TRBD1. The junction had 7 bases not matched to a gene; V was cut back by 5 bases and J by 9 bases. The CDR3 extends over 14 amino acids. Germline V gives CDR1 SGHAT, CDR2 FQNNGV. DNA of the CDR3: TGTGCCAGCAGCCCAAACACAGGGGGCCGGGAGCTGTTTTTT. Amino acids: CASSPNTGGRELFF.

The chain joins TRBV2 to TRBJ1-2, with TRBD1 matching 8 bases. The CDR3 runs to 11 residues. Trimming at V came to 5 bases and at J to 8 bases, leaving 1 base not matched to a gene. The germline gives CDR1 SNHLY, CDR2 FYNNEI. DNA for the CDR3: TGTGCCAGCAGTCACAGGGGGGGCTACACCTTC. Protein product: CASSHRGGYTF.

The chain's CDR3 is CASSLVLGEQYF. CDR3 DNA sequence: TGTGCCAGCAGCTTGGTTCTCGGGGAGCAGTACTTC. The chain combines TRBV5-6 with TRBJ2-7, with no clear D. V was pared by 0 bases and J by 7 bases, with 8 bases between. CDR3 length: 12 residues. CDR1 and CDR2 from the germline V gene are SGHDT and YYEEEE.

The gene calls are TRBV19 and TRBJ2-1; TRBD2 aligns across 11 bases. The CDR3 is 17 residues long. Per germline, CDR1 LNHDA and CDR2 SQIVND (reference sequence). V lost 4 bases and J lost 5; bases outside the gene matches: 10. CDR3 residues: CASSNRMTSGANNEQFF. The CDR3 DNA reads as TGTGCCAGTAGTAACCGAATGACTAGCGGGGCTAACAATGAGCAGTTCTTC.

The J gene is TRBJ1-5, the V gene TRBV5-1, with TRBD1 as a possible D gene (6 bases). The CDR3 has 16 residues. Germline assignment: CDR1 SGHRS and CDR2 YFSETQ. V was pared by 0 bases and J by 8 bases, with 18 bases between. The CDR3 region has the DNA TGCGCCAGCAGCTTGGGGGGCGGGGGGCTTTTGGAGCCCCAGCATTTT. It translates to CASSLGGGGLLEPQHF.

The CDR3 DNA follows: TGTGCCAGCAGCTTGGTTAGCACTGAAGCTTTCTTT. Translated: CASSLVSTEAFF. The chain employs TRBV5-6 and TRBJ1-1; D not certain. The V and J ends lost 0 bases and 4 bases respectively, with 4 bases between them. Germline loops: CDR1 SGHDT, CDR2 YYEEEE. The CDR3 contains 12 residues.

This clone was counted once. The chain recombines TRBV9 with TRBJ1-2; the match to TRBD1 covers 7 bases. The V and J ends lost 0 bases and 4 bases, in that order; junction bases with no gene match: 3. Looked up from germline, CDR1 is SGDLS and CDR2 is YYNGEE. The CDR3 extends over 14 amino acids. CDR3 sequence: CASSVVEGAYGYTF. Here the CDR3 DNA reads TGTGCCAGCAGCGTAGTTGAGGGGGCCTATGGCTACACCTTC.

The CDR3 DNA sequence: TGTGCCAGCAGCCCTAGCGGGGAGAGAATCTACAATGAGCAGTTCTTC. Translated: CASSPSGERIYNEQFF. This chain links TRBV4-2 with TRBJ2-1; 9 nucleotides line up with TRBD2. The CDR3 consists of 16 residues. The V and J ends lost 4 bases and 3 bases, in that order; junction bases with no gene match: 7. CDR1 is LGHNA and CDR2 is YNFKEQ in the germline V gene.

The CDR3: CATSRETGWGGDPRTDTQYF. CDR3 DNA: TGTGCCACCAGCAGAGAAACTGGATGGGGGGGGGATCCCCGCACAGATACGCAGTATTTT. The chain is built from TRBV15 and TRBJ2-3, with TRBD2 matching over 7 bases. Per germline, CDR1 LNHNV and CDR2 YYDKDF (reference sequence). With V trimmed by 0 bases and J by 1 base, 16 bases remained unmatched. The length of the CDR3 is 20 residues. Full variable domain (rest looked up from reference TRBV15 and TRBJ2-3): DAMVIQNPRYQVTQFGKPVTLSCSQTLNHNVMYWYQQKSSQAPKLLFHYYDKDFNNEADTPDNFQSRRPNTSFCFLDIRSPGLGDTAMYLCATSRETGWGGDPRTDTQYFGPGTRLTVL.

This chain connects TRBV9 to TRBJ1-2, with unresolved D. V shed 3 bases and J shed 8 bases, with 11 bases lying between them. The CDR3 extends over 12 amino acids. CDR1 SGDLS and CDR2 YYNGEE come from the germline V gene. Here the CDR3 DNA reads TGTGCCAGCAGCGACTACTCGGAAGGCTACACCTTC. As protein: CASSDYSEGYTF.

The V and J genes are TRBV6-1 and TRBJ1-5; D possibly corresponds to TRBD1 (6 bases). Germline assignment: CDR1 MNHNS and CDR2 SASEGT. The CDR3 has 13 amino acids. The V end was cut by 8 bases, the J end by 5 bases, with 13 bases between. CDR3 loop: CASRTGPDQPQHF. The CDR3 bases are TGTGCCAGCCGAACAGGGCCAGATCAGCCCCAGCATTTT.

The chain has TRBV28 and TRBJ1-1; TRBD1 agrees at 7 bases. Unmatched junction bases numbered 5, after V lost 1 base and J lost 0 bases. CDR1 and CDR2 (germline): MDHEN, SYDVKM. The CDR3 runs 16 residues. The CDR3 loop is CASSLFGQALNTEAFF. The CDR3 DNA is TGTGCCAGCAGTTTATTTGGACAGGCTCTGAACACTGAAGCTTTCTTT.

V gene TRBV9 combines with J gene TRBJ2-7; 9 bases map to TRBD1. CDR1 and CDR2 from the germline V gene are SGDLS and YYNGEE. J was trimmed by 6 bases and V by 1 base; bases with no gene match: 11. CDR3 size: 16 residues. The CDR3 loop reads CASSVRGGTGPREQYF. CDR3 nucleotide sequence: TGTGCCAGCAGCGTAAGAGGCGGGACAGGGCCCCGCGAGCAGTACTTC.

The CDR3 protein is CASNRDSSYEQYF. The CDR3 DNA reads as TGCGCCAGCAACAGGGACAGCTCCTACGAGCAGTACTTC. The V call is TRBV10-2, the J call TRBJ2-7; 7 positions agree with TRBD1. J lost 0 bases, V lost 7 bases, and 3 bases had no gene match. The CDR3 contains 13 residues. Germline values: CDR1 WSHSY, CDR2 SAAADI.

In this sample, this clone turned up a few times. The V gene is TRBV28, the J gene TRBJ1-5; no clear D gene. Germline CDR1 reads MDHEN; CDR2 reads SYDVKM. The V end was cut by 6 bases, the J end by 2 bases, with 14 bases between. The length of the CDR3 is 15 residues. The CDR3 sequence is CASSLASRRNQPQHF. CDR3 DNA sequence: TGTGCCAGCAGCCTAGCCAGTCGGCGCAATCAGCCCCAGCATTTT.

V usage is TRBV11-3 and J usage is TRBJ2-5; possible D gene TRBD2, 5 bases. Germline V gene data show CDR1 as SGHNT and CDR2 as YENEEA. The CDR3 loop spans 17 amino acids. V was cut by 0 bases and J by 3 bases, with 17 bases left in between. Written as DNA, the CDR3 is TGTGCCAGCAGCTTAGATTCAGGAGGCGTAGGCAAAGAGACCCAGTACTTC. Translating it yields CASSLDSGGVGKETQYF.

The chain has TRBV4-1 and TRBJ2-7, with D perhaps TRBD1 (6 bases). The V end was cut by 4 bases, the J end by 0 bases, with 7 bases between. CDR1 and CDR2 from the germline V gene are MGHRA and YSYEKL. CDR3 length: 13 residues. Written as DNA, the CDR3 is TGCGCCAGCAGCCGGGACACCTCCTACGAGCAGTACTTC. Translation gives CASSRDTSYEQYF.

This clone was seen more than once but under ten times. The chain employs TRBV2 and TRBJ2-1; no definite D call. Germline CDR1 SNHLY, CDR2 FYNNEI. V lost 7 bases and J 9 bases, leaving 10 bases between the germline ends. The CDR3 loop spans 11 amino acids. The CDR3 sequence is CASTRNSEQFF. DNA for the CDR3: TGTGCCAGCACGAGGAATAGTGAGCAGTTCTTC.

The genes are TRBV5-1 and TRBJ2-7, with D possibly being TRBD1 (6 bases). This CDR3 contains 14 residues. Trimming cost V 4 bases and J 6 bases, with 17 bases left between them. Germline CDR1 reads SGHRS; CDR2 reads YFSETQ. The CDR3 reads CASSPRGQGTEQYF. In DNA, the CDR3 is TGCGCCAGCAGCCCAAGAGGGCAGGGGACCGAGCAGTACTTC.

The V call is TRBV19, the J call TRBJ1-1; the D gene is possibly TRBD1 (5 bases). The CDR3 spans 15 residues. V was pared by 5 bases and J by 1 base, with 14 bases between. The germline V gene has CDR1 LNHDA and CDR2 SQIVND (reference sequence). This CDR3 is CASSQISQGNTEAFF. The DNA for the CDR3 is TGTGCCAGTAGTCAAATTAGCCAGGGGAACACTGAAGCTTTCTTT. The complete variable domain, with remaining parts taken from reference TRBV19 and TRBJ1-1, reads DGGITQSPKYLFRKEGQNVTLSCEQNLNHDAMYWYRQDPGQGLRLIYYSQIVNDFQKGDIAEGYSVSREKKESFPLTVTSAQKNPTAFYLCASSQISQGNTEAFFGQGTRLTVV.

The CDR3 sequence: CASSLRVSGGSDEQYF. The CDR3 bases are TGCGCCAGCAGCTTGCGAGTAAGCGGGGGGTCCGACGAGCAGTACTTC. The chain uses TRBV5-1 and TRBJ2-7, with 9 bases that match TRBD2. The CDR3 totals 16 residues. Germline-derived CDR1 and CDR2 are SGHRS and YFSETQ. V shed 1 base and J 5 bases; nucleotides not matched to a gene: 10.

The V call is TRBV5-1, the J call TRBJ2-3; TRBD2 aligns across 11 bases. CDR3 length: 14 residues. Trimming took 9 bases from V and 0 from J; bases not matched to a gene: 3. CDR1 SGHRS and CDR2 YFSETQ come from the germline V gene. The CDR3 protein is CATRLAGSTDTQYF. In nucleotides, the CDR3 is TGCGCCACTAGACTAGCGGGGAGCACAGATACGCAGTATTTT.